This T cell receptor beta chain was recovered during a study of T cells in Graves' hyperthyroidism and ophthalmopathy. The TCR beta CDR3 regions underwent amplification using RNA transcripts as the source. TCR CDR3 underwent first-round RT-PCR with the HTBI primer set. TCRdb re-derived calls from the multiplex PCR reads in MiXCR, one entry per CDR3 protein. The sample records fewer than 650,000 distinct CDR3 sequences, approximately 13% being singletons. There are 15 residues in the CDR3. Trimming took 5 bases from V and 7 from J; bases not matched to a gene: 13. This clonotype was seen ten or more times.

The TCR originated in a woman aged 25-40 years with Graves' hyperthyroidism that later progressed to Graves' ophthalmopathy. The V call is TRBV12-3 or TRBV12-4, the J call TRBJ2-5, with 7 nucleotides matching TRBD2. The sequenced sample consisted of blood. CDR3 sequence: CASSPQLGGGGTQYF. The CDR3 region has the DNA TGTGCCAGCAGTCCCCAACTGGGGGGGGGAGGGACCCAGTACTTC.